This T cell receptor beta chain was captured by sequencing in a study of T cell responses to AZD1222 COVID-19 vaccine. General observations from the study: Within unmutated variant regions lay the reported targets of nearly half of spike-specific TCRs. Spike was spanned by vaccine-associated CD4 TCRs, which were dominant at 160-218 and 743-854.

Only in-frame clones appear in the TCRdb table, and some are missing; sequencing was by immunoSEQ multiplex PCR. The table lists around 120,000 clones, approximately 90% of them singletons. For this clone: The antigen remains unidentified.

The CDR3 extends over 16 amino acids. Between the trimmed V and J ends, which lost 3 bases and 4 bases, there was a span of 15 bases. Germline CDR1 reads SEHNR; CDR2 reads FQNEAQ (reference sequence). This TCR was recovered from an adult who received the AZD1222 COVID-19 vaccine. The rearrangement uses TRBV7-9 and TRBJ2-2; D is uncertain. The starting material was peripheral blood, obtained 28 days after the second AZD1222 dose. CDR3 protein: CASSLRSQVGTGELFF. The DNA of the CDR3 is TGTGCCAGCAGCTTGAGGAGCCAGGTCGGCACCGGGGAGCTGTTTTTT.